This entry describes one T cell receptor (beta chain). The antigen is unknown. This sample was taken from a study of cytomegalovirus exposure and HLA in healthy donors. Overall study results and limits: Presence/absence analyses assumed roughly uniform sequencing depth across donors, which may not hold.

Both 60 Vbeta primers and 13 Jbeta primers went into the PCR. The authors' processing: Later analysis identified tens of millions of unique TCR beta chains, around 10 million shared. Produced via immunoSEQ multiplex PCR; TCRdb's table is partial and in-frame only. The V and J calls and clone size come from that table; D and trimming were worked out from the DNA. The sample carries some 140,000 clones, over 60% recorded once. V gave up 6 bases and J gave up 0 bases, with 9 bases separating them. Germline lookup yields CDR1 LGHNT and CDR2 FRNRAP. CDR3 length: 13 amino acids. V is TRBV12-5 and J is TRBJ2-7, with D possibly TRBD1 on 5 matching bases. The source of this sequence is a man aged 35 to 55 in good health and CMV-seronegative. The source material was PBMCs. CDR3 bases: TGTGCTAGTGGCCGAGACAGCTCCTACGAGCAGTACTTC. Residues: CASGRDSSYEQYF.